This T cell receptor beta chain was sequenced during a study of response to subunit inactivated influenza vaccine. This clonotype showed up many times. TCRdb re-analysed the RT-PCR reads in MiXCR, keeping a single row per CDR3 protein. The sample includes over 650,000 distinct CDR3 sequences, approximately 18% of them seen just once. Trimming shortened V by 5 bases and J by 5 bases, and 15 bases separated the two germline ends. This CDR3 region has 14 residues. Germline assignment: CDR1 SGHRS and CDR2 YFSETQ. The material was PBMCs from blood, obtained 4 to 6 days after vaccination. The clonotype was recovered from a man over 45 who received an inactivated influenza vaccine. The rearrangement uses TRBV5-1 and TRBJ2-3, with TRBD1 as a possible D gene (6 bases). The CDR3 is CASRTGDILDTQYF. The CDR3 region has the DNA TGCGCCAGCAGGACAGGAGACATATTAGATACGCAGTATTTT.